This entry lists 25 T cell receptor beta chains sequenced from one sample in a study of regulatory T cells in long-lasting Graves disease. Through Arm-PCR of CDR3 regions and iRepertoire HTBI primers, TCR beta libraries were built. From the multiplex PCR reads, TCRdb called clonotypes with MiXCR, one entry per CDR3 protein. The sample has more than 300,000 distinct CDR3 sequences, around 15% seen once. Regarding time point: newly diagnosed GD, antithyroid drugs for less than 3 months. The authors made the TCR library using RNA they extracted from PBMCs. The sample also formed part of further work on T cells in Graves' hyperthyroidism and ophthalmopathy.

Sequences were derived from peripheral blood mononuclear cells (PBMCs), sampled at new diagnosis, from a patient treated with antithyroid drugs. The receptors derive from a woman aged 18-30 years with Graves disease.

This clonotype was seen ten or more times. The rearrangement joins TRBV30 to TRBJ1-6; TRBD1 matches 8 bases. The CDR3 is 17 amino acids. The V segment lost 0 bases and the J segment 5 bases; nucleotides outside the gene matches: 9. The germline V gene encodes CDR1 GTSNPN and CDR2 SVGIG (reference sequence). CDR3: CAWSVLKMDRDNSPLHF. The DNA of the CDR3 is TGTGCCTGGAGTGTACTAAAGATGGACAGGGATAATTCACCCCTCCACTTT.

About this clonotype: A read error may be the cause here, since a much bigger clone is one base away. V gene TRBV4-1 combines with J gene TRBJ2-7, with D possibly matching TRBD2 (6 bases). This CDR3 is built from 15 residues. Looked up from germline, CDR1 is MGHRA and CDR2 is YSYEKL. CDR3 in DNA: TGCGCCAGCGGCCAAGATGTAATGGCAGCGGGCGAGCAGTACTTC. It specifies CASGQDVMAAGEQYF.

Comments on this clonotype: A much bigger clone sits one base away, suggesting this may be a read error. The V and J genes are TRBV5-6 and TRBJ2-1, with 13 bases matching TRBD2. The CDR3 totals 15 residues. The V gene's germline CDR1 is SGHDT and CDR2 YYEEEE. The CDR3 spells CASSPGTSGNNKQFF. The CDR3 nucleotides read TGTGCCAGCAGCCCCGGGACTAGCGGGAACAATAAGCAGTTCTTC.

This clonotype has at least ten counts. The chain has TRBV20-1 and TRBJ2-5; TRBD1 matches 9 bases. V shed 5 bases and J 4 bases; nucleotides not matched to a gene: 5. Germline CDR1 and CDR2: DFQATT and SNEGSKA (reference sequence). The CDR3 spans 13 residues. The CDR3: CSAYRDRAETQYF. The CDR3 DNA reads TGCAGTGCTTATCGGGACAGGGCAGAGACCCAGTACTTC.

This clonotype occurred many times. The rearrangement joins TRBV28 to TRBJ2-1; perhaps TRBD2 as D (6 bases). The germline V gene encodes CDR1 MDHEN and CDR2 SYDVKM. The V gene lost 5 bases and the J gene lost 0 bases, with 14 bases spanning the gap. The CDR3 sequence is 16 residues long. The DNA of the CDR3 is TGTGCCAGCAGTGGGGGAGGCTGGAGCTCCTACAATGAGCAGTTCTTC. It translates to CASSGGGWSSYNEQFF.

There are many counts of this clonotype. V usage is TRBV15 and J usage is TRBJ1-2; D gene ambiguous. V was cut by 3 bases and J by 4 bases, with 3 bases left in between. CDR3 length: 11 amino acids. Germline CDR1 LNHNV, CDR2 YYDKDF (reference sequence). This CDR3 reads CATSSTYGYTF. The CDR3 DNA follows: TGTGCCACCAGCAGTACCTATGGCTACACCTTC.

This clonotype came up many times. This chain joins TRBV11-1 and TRBJ2-7; 7 bases match TRBD1. The V gene's germline CDR1 is SGHAT and CDR2 FQDESV (reference sequence). V lost 5 bases to trimming and J lost 2 bases; unmatched junction nucleotides: 3. CDR3 length: 13 residues. The CDR3 reads CASSPGQAYEQYF. In DNA form, the CDR3 reads TGTGCCAGCAGCCCAGGACAGGCCTACGAGCAGTACTTC.

This clonotype was counted ten times or more. This chain connects TRBV5-1 to TRBJ2-1; 7 bases align to TRBD2. V dropped 2 bases and J dropped 7; count of bases not matched to a gene: 6. From germline, CDR1 is SGHRS and CDR2 YFSETQ. This CDR3 has 14 amino acids. CDR3: CASSFGGGGNEQFF. The DNA of the CDR3 is TGCGCCAGCAGCTTTGGGGGGGGGGGTAATGAGCAGTTCTTC. Looking up the rest from reference TRBV5-1 and TRBJ2-1 gives the full variable domain: KAGVTQTPRYLIKTRGQQVTLSCSPISGHRSVSWYQQTPGQGLQFLFEYFSETQRNKGNFPGRFSGRQFSNSRSEMNVSTLELGDSALYLCASSFGGGGNEQFFGPGTRLTVL.

The chain links TRBV6-2 or TRBV6-3 to TRBJ1-3, with a possible D match to TRBD1 (6 bases). The CDR3 has 14 residues. Trimming left V 6 bases short and J 3 bases short, with 12 bases between. Germline V gene sequence: CDR1 MNHEY, CDR2 SVGEGT. The CDR3 spells CASRTTGFGNTIYF. The CDR3 DNA follows: TGTGCCAGCAGAACAACAGGGTTTGGAAACACCATATATTTT.

This clonotype was recorded many times. The rearrangement links TRBV20-1 to TRBJ2-5, with 9 nucleotides matching TRBD2. The CDR3 contains 14 residues. Germline lookup yields CDR1 DFQATT and CDR2 SNEGSKA (reference sequence). The V gene end was trimmed by 7 bases and the J gene end by 5 bases; junction bases not matched to a gene: 11. DNA of the CDR3: TGCAGTGTCGCCGGGGCGGGGGGGGTGGAGACCCAGTACTTC. It specifies CSVAGAGGVETQYF.

This clonotype was detected ten times or more. The V and J genes are TRBV27 and TRBJ2-7; D may be TRBD2 (7 bases). V lost 7 bases to trimming and J lost 5 bases, with 12 bases between them. The CDR3 consists of 12 residues. CDR1 and CDR2 (germline): MNHEY, SMNVEV (reference sequence). CDR3 in DNA: TGTGCCAGCACTCGCGGGGGCGACGAGCAGTACTTC. It encodes CASTRGGDEQYF.

In its sample, this clonotype was seen many times. This chain connects TRBV20-1 to TRBJ2-3, with TRBD2 matching over 9 bases. This CDR3 comprises 16 residues. Germline-derived CDR1 and CDR2 are DFQATT and SNEGSKA (reference sequence). V gave up 3 bases and J gave up 0 bases; unmatched junction bases: 7. The CDR3 nucleotides are TGCAGTGCTAGGGCGGGAGGGACGTTTAGCACAGATACGCAGTATTTT. Encoded protein: CSARAGGTFSTDTQYF.

This clonotype turned up a few times. This chain links TRBV7-6 with TRBJ2-7; tentative D call: TRBD1 (5 bases). V gave up 2 bases and J gave up 4 bases, with 15 bases separating them. Per the germline V gene, CDR1 is SGHVS and CDR2 is FNYEAQ. The CDR3 is 15 residues long. The CDR3 spells CASSLSTTQGYEQYF. The DNA of the CDR3 is TGTGCCAGCAGCTTATCCACAACCCAGGGATACGAGCAGTACTTC.

This clonotype was seen a handful of times. The genes are TRBV30 and TRBJ2-1; D unclear. The germline gives CDR1 GTSNPN, CDR2 SVGIG (reference sequence). Trimming stripped 3 bases from V and 5 bases from J, with 8 bases between. This CDR3 is 12 amino acids long. DNA of the CDR3: TGTGCCTGGAGCGCAGGCCACAATGAGCAGTTCTTC. This gives the protein CAWSAGHNEQFF.

J is TRBJ2-4 and V is TRBV13; 9 bases line up with TRBD2. Trimming took 2 bases from V and 7 from J; bases not matched to a gene: 3. The CDR3 is 14 amino acids. CDR1 is PRHDT and CDR2 is FYEKMQ in the germline V gene (reference sequence). CDR3 amino acids: CASSLSGRRNIQYF. In DNA form, the CDR3 reads TGTGCCAGCAGCTTAAGCGGGAGGAGGAACATTCAGTACTTC.

This chain uses TRBV7-9 with TRBJ2-1; 7 bases agree with TRBD1. From germline, CDR1 is SEHNR and CDR2 FQNEAQ (reference sequence). The CDR3 extends over 15 amino acids. J lost 6 bases, V lost 5 bases, and 10 bases had no gene match. The CDR3 DNA follows: TGTGCCAGCAGCGTTAGGGGACAGAACGTCAATGAGCAGTTCTTC. Its translation is CASSVRGQNVNEQFF.

With respect to this clonotype: A much larger clone lies one base from this, so it may be a read error. The chain has TRBV18 and TRBJ1-1; 12 bases fit TRBD1. The CDR3 consists of 15 residues. Germline V gene sequence: CDR1 KGHSH, CDR2 LQKENI. The CDR3 sequence: CASSPTGTGGTEALF. The DNA of the CDR3 is TGTGCCAGCTCACCAACCGGGACAGGGGGCACTGAAGCTCTCTTT.

This clonotype was counted ten times or more. The gene calls are TRBV2 and TRBJ1-5; 11 bases align to TRBD1. The V and J ends lost 6 bases and 7 bases, in that order; junction bases with no gene match: 8. Germline-derived CDR1 and CDR2 are SNHLY and FYNNEI. CDR3 length: 15 amino acids. The CDR3 nucleotides read TGTGCCAGCAGCGCCGGGACAGGGGGACGGCAGCCCCAGCATTTT. As protein: CASSAGTGGRQPQHF.

In the case of this clonotype: A much larger clone lies a single base off, so this may be a read error. The chain combines TRBV5-5 with TRBJ2-7; 7 bases line up with TRBD1. The CDR3 covers 16 residues. Germline CDR1 SGHKS, CDR2 YYEKEE (reference sequence). CDR3 bases: TGCGCCAGCAGCTTGCAACGACAGGGTGGAAGCTACGGGCAGTACTTC. It translates to CASSLQRQGGSYGQYF.

The sample holds a few counts of this clonotype. This chain links TRBV7-2 with TRBJ2-2; D not resolved. Germline V CDR1 and CDR2: SGHTA, FQGNSA. This CDR3 is built from 16 residues. The V and J ends lost 5 bases and 4 bases respectively, with 17 bases between them. CDR3 DNA sequence: TGTGCCAGCAGCGCCCCAGGCCCATCCAGCACCGGGGAGCTGTTTTTT. Its translation: CASSAPGPSSTGELFF.

Many counts were recorded for this clonotype. This sequence joins TRBV15 and TRBJ2-7; 9 bases map to TRBD1. Trimming cost V 3 bases and J 5 bases; bases outside gene matches: 11. CDR3 length: 16 residues. Germline CDR1 LNHNV, CDR2 YYDKDF (reference sequence). The DNA of the CDR3 is TGTGCCACCAGCAGGACAAAAGGACAGGGGTACCACGAGCAGTACTTC. Translating it yields CATSRTKGQGYHEQYF.

This clonotype was recorded many times. The J gene is TRBJ2-7, the V gene TRBV18; maybe TRBD2 (5 bases). The V gene's germline CDR1 is KGHSH and CDR2 LQKENI. CDR3 length: 14 amino acids. V lost 3 bases, J lost 3 bases, and 12 bases lay in between. CDR3 sequence reads: CASSPSLDYYEQYF. CDR3 DNA sequence: TGTGCCAGCTCACCTTCACTAGACTACTACGAGCAGTACTTC.

This chain connects TRBV5-1 to TRBJ1-2; TRBD1 is a possible D gene (6 bases). The CDR3 has 16 amino acids. The V gene lost 4 bases and the J gene lost 2 bases, with 18 bases spanning the gap. Germline CDR1 reads SGHRS; CDR2 reads YFSETQ. The CDR3 nucleotides are TGCGCCAGCAGCCCGTTAACGGGACACCAAAACTATGGCTACACCTTC. It yields the protein CASSPLTGHQNYGYTF. Supplemented by reference TRBV5-1 and TRBJ1-2, the full variable domain reads KAGVTQTPRYLIKTRGQQVTLSCSPISGHRSVSWYQQTPGQGLQFLFEYFSETQRNKGNFPGRFSGRQFSNSRSEMNVSTLELGDSALYLCASSPLTGHQNYGYTFGSGTRLTVV.

Only a few counts were recorded for this clonotype. This chain connects TRBV6-5 to TRBJ1-5; D uncertain. The germline gives CDR1 MNHEY, CDR2 SVGAGI. The V and J ends lost 0 bases and 4 bases respectively, with 10 bases between them. The CDR3 loop spans 15 amino acids. The chain's CDR3 is CASSYSAAGNQPQHF. CDR3 nucleotides: TGTGCCAGCAGTTACTCGGCCGCCGGGAATCAGCCCCAGCATTTT.

As regards this clonotype: A much larger clonotype is one base distant, so this may be a read error. This chain joins TRBV7-9 and TRBJ2-1, with D perhaps given as TRBD1 or TRBD2 (5 bases each). V lost 1 base and J lost 10, with 14 bases in between. This CDR3 has 14 residues. Germline CDR1 is SEHNR and CDR2 is FQNEAQ (reference sequence). The CDR3 is CASSLGGSDYEQFF. The CDR3 DNA reads as TGTGCCAGCAGCTTAGGGGGGTCCGACTACGAGCAGTTCTTC.